The next 5 T cell receptor beta chains were all read from a single sample in a study of chemoradiotherapy in HPV16-positive cancers. Sequenced by immunoSEQ multiplex PCR; TCRdb stores in-frame clones only, minus some. Among about 32,000 clones listed, 80% were seen once. Sequences were derived from blood, sampled from a patient who underwent chemoradiotherapy. These receptor sequences come from a human donor with HPV-associated anogenital cancer.

The chain joins TRBV6-5 to TRBJ2-7; 8 bases map to TRBD1. The germline V gene has CDR1 MNHEY and CDR2 SVGAGI. The CDR3 runs 15 residues. Unmatched junction bases numbered 12, after V lost 6 bases and J lost 5 bases. CDR3 in amino acids: CASRPRGRGDDEQYF. CDR3 DNA sequence: TGTGCCAGCAGGCCCAGGGGGCGAGGAGATGACGAGCAGTACTTC.

The rearrangement joins TRBV18 to TRBJ1-2; D is unclear. Trimming stripped 3 bases from V and 11 bases from J, with 16 bases between. This CDR3 is built from 13 residues. Germline CDR1 and CDR2: KGHSH and LQKENI. CDR3 nucleotides: TGTGCCAGCTCACCTGCCGGACGGTCCGGGTACACCTTC. Protein product: CASSPAGRSGYTF.

This clone was counted once. The chain has TRBV5-8 and TRBJ1-6; 8 nucleotides line up with TRBD1. The CDR3 covers 15 residues. The junction had 10 bases not matched to a gene; V was cut back by 4 bases and J by 10 bases. The germline CDR1 and CDR2 sequences are SGHTS and YDEGEE. In DNA form, the CDR3 reads TGTGCCAGCAGCCCGTTGGACAGGGTTGAGTCACCCCTCCACTTT. It is translated as CASSPLDRVESPLHF.

This clone was counted a few times. The chain has TRBV5-4 and TRBJ1-1; a possible D gene is TRBD1 (6 bases). Germline assignment: CDR1 SGHNT and CDR2 YYREEE (reference sequence). The V and J ends lost 7 bases and 7 bases respectively, with 11 bases between them. CDR3 length: 11 residues. The CDR3: CASVQGHEAFF. The CDR3 region has the DNA TGTGCCAGCGTACAGGGCCATGAAGCTTTCTTT.

The rearrangement joins TRBV19 to TRBJ1-1; 8 bases align to TRBD1. V was clipped by 8 bases and J by 0 bases; unmatched bases: 8. Germline V gene lookup returns CDR1 LNHDA and CDR2 SQIVND (reference sequence). This CDR3 contains 15 residues. The CDR3: CASFHRGRVNTEAFF. CDR3 coding DNA: TGTGCCAGTTTCCACAGGGGGAGGGTGAACACTGAAGCTTTCTTT.